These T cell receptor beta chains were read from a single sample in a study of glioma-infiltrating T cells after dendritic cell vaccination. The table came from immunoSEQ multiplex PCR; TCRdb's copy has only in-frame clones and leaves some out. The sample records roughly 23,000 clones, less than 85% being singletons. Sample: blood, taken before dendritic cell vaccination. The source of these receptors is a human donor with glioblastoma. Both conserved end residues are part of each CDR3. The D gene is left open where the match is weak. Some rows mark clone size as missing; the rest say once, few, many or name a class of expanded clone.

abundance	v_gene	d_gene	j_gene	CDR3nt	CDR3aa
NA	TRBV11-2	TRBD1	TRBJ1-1	TGTGCCAGCAGCTTAACAGGGGTGATCACTGAAGCTTTCTTT	CASSLTGVITEAFF
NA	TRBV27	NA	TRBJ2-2	TGTGCCAGCAGCAGGGATCGCACCGGGGAGCTGTTTTTT	CASSRDRTGELFF
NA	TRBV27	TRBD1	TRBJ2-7	TGTGCCAGCAGTGCATGGGGACAGGGGGCCTTCTCCTACGAGCAGTACTTC	CASSAWGQGAFSYEQYF
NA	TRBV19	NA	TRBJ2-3	TGTGCCAGTAGTATAGCTTTCAGCGAAGCGGATACGCAGTATTTT	CASSIAFSEADTQYF
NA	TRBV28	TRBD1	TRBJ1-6	TGTGCCACCCGACAGGGGAGCTCCTATAATTCACCCCTCCACTTT	CATRQGSSYNSPLHF
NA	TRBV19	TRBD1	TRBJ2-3	TGTGCCAGTAGTCTCACGGACAGGCCCTCTTTCCGAGATACGCAGTATTTT	CASSLTDRPSFRDTQYF
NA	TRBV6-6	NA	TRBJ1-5	TGTGCCAGCAGGGAGAACCATAGCAATCAGCCCCAGCATTTT	CASRENHSNQPQHF
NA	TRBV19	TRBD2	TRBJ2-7	TGTGCCAGTAGTGCCCGGACTAGCGGGATCTACGAGCAGTACTTC	CASSARTSGIYEQYF
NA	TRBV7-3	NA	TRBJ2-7	TGTGCCAGCAGCTTATCGCGGGACCGATCCTACGAGCAGTACTTC	CASSLSRDRSYEQYF
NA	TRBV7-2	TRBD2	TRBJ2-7	TGTGCCAGCAGCTTAATAGTTTCAGCGGGATCTTGGTCCTACGAGCAGTACTTC	CASSLIVSAGSWSYEQYF
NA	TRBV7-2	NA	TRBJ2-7	TGTGCCAGCAGCGTAAATTACGAGCAGTACTTC	CASSVNYEQYF
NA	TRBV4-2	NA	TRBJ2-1	TGTGCCAGCAGCCATGCTAGTGGAGGTTACAATGAGCAGTTCTTC	CASSHASGGYNEQFF
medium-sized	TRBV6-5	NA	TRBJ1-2	TGTGCCAGCAGTTTTGAGGGAGGCACGTCCTACTATGGCTACACCTTC	CASSFEGGTSYYGYTF
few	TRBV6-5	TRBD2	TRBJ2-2	TGTGCCAGCAGTTACTCGGGTCCTAGCGGGATCGGGGAGCTGTTTTTT	CASSYSGPSGIGELFF
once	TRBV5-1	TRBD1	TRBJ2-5	TGCGCCAGCAGCCCGGTCGGGACAGGGGGCCGAGAGACCCAGTACTTC	CASSPVGTGGRETQYF
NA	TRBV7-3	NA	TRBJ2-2	TGTGCCAGCAGCTTCCGGGGTGGCGGGGAGCTGTTTTTT	CASSFRGGGELFF
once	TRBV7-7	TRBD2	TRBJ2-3	TGTGCTAGCAGCCAGGGACTAGGGGGCACAGATACGCAGTATTTT	CASSQGLGGTDTQYF
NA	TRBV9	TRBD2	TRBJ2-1	TGTGCCAGCAGCCCAAGGCCGGGACTAGTCAATGAGCAGTTCTTC	CASSPRPGLVNEQFF
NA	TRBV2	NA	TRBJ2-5	TGTGCCAGCGAGGAGCGGGAGACCCAGTACTTC	CASEERETQYF
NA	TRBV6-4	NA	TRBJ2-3	TGTGCCAGCAGTGAGACTACAACTAGCACAGATACGCAGTATTTT	CASSETTTSTDTQYF
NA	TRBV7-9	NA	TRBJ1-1	TGTGCCAGCAGCTTAGGGGGGGATGGGAACACTGAAGCTTTCTTT	CASSLGGDGNTEAFF
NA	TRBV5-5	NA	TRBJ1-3	TGTGCCAGCAGCTTAACGGGCTCTGGAAACACCATATATTTT	CASSLTGSGNTIYF
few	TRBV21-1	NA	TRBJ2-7	TGTGCCAGCAGCAAATACATCGGCGGCAGGACATCTTCCTACGAGCAGTACTTC	CASSKYIGGRTSSYEQYF
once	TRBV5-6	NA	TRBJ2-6	TGTGCCAGCAGCTTGGGACTAGGAGACGCTGGGGCCAACGTCCTGACTTTC	CASSLGLGDAGANVLTF
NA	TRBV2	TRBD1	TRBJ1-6	TGTGCCAGCAGGGCCGCCGGGACAGGGGGCGGTTCACCCCTCCACTTT	CASRAAGTGGGSPLHF
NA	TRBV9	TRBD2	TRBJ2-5	TGTGCCAGCAGCGTAGGGGGTCGGGCGGGAGGCCAAGAGACCCAGTACTTC	CASSVGGRAGGQETQYF
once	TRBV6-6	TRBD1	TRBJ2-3	TGTGCCAGCTGCAAACAGGGGGGCACAGATACGCAGTATTTT	CASCKQGGTDTQYF
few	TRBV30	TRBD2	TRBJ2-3	TGTGCCTGGACTAGCGGGTCCACAGATACGCAGTATTTT	CAWTSGSTDTQYF
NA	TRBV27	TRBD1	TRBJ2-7	TGTGCCAGCAGCCCGGACAGGGGGCGCCGTGAGCAGTACTTC	CASSPDRGRREQYF
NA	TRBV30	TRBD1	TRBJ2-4	TGTGCCTGGAGTGACTTCAGACAGGGTATGACCAAAAACATTCAGTACTTC	CAWSDFRQGMTKNIQYF
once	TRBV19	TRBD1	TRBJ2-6	TGTGCCAGTAGGCCACAGGGGTTCTCTGGGGCCAACGTCCTGACTTTC	CASRPQGFSGANVLTF
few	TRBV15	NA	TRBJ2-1	TGTGCCACCAGCGGAGGGAAGGGAGGCAATGAGCAGTTCTTC	CATSGGKGGNEQFF
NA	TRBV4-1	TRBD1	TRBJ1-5	TGCGCCAGCAGCCAAGATGGACAGGCCTATAGCAATCAGCCCCAGCATTTT	CASSQDGQAYSNQPQHF
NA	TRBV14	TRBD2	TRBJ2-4	TGTGCCAGCAGCCAACTAGCGGGAGTGGGTAACATTCAGTACTTC	CASSQLAGVGNIQYF
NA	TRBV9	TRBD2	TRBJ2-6	TGTGCCAGCAGCGGACTAGCGGGAGCTGGGGCCAACGTCCTGACTTTC	CASSGLAGAGANVLTF
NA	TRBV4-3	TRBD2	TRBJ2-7	TGCGCCAGCAGCCAAGACCGGTTAGCGGGAGGGCCCGGGTACGAGCAGTACTTC	CASSQDRLAGGPGYEQYF
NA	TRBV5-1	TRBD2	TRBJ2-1	TGCGCCAGCAGCCTTACCGGACTAGCGGGCTTCTACAATGAGCAGTTCTTC	CASSLTGLAGFYNEQFF
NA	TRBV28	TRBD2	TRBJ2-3	TGTGCCAGCAGTGGGTCGGTGACTAGCCTCGGCACAGATACGCAGTATTTT	CASSGSVTSLGTDTQYF
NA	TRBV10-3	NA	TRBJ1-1	TGTGCCATCAGTGATAAACAACGGAGGGACACTGAAGCTTTCTTT	CAISDKQRRDTEAFF
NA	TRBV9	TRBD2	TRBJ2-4	TGTGCCAGCAGCGCCAGCGCCTCTAGCGGGGGAGGCCAACAGTACTTC	CASSASASSGGGQQYF
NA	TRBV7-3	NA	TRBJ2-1	TGTGCCAGCAGCTTGACCGGGAAAGTGCAGTTCTTC	CASSLTGKVQFF
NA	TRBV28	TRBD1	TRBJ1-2	TGTGCCAGCAGTTTGAACAGGGGGAAGGGCTATGGCTACACCTTC	CASSLNRGKGYGYTF
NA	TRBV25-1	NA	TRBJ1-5	TGTGCCAGCAGTGAATCTAGTTTCAATCAGCCCCAGCATTTT	CASSESSFNQPQHF